A selection of T cell receptor beta chains follows, all from one sample in a study of metastatic and nonmetastatic thyroid tumors. TCRdb reprocessed the PCR reads via MiXCR. The data show about 19,000 clones, 25% seen once. Sequencing used blood. The source of these receptors is a male donor with papillary thyroid cancer or a benign thyroid nodule (not recorded which). Some clones in this sample may be carry-over from other donors' samples. Both conserved end residues are part of each CDR3. A D gene is named only where the DNA matches it firmly. For some rows the clone size is stated as once, few or many, or as a class when expanded; others skip it.

D	V	J	size	DNA	CDR3
.	TRBV7-8	TRBJ1-2	.	TGTGCCAGCAGCCCGCGGAACGGTCACTATGGCTACACCTTC	CASSPRNGHYGYTF
.	TRBV5-6	TRBJ2-7	medium-sized	TGTGCCAGCAGCTTGGGGACAACTTACTACGAGCAGTACTTC	CASSLGTTYYEQYF
TRBD2	TRBV15	TRBJ2-3	few	TGTGCCACCAGCAGAGATTTAACGGGAGGGTCAGATACGCAGTATTTT	CATSRDLTGGSDTQYF
.	TRBV20-1	TRBJ1-5	many	TGCAGTGCTAGTCCCCCAGAGGGCCATCAGCCCCAGCATTTT	CSASPPEGHQPQHF
.	TRBV5-1	TRBJ2-5	many	TGCGCCAGCAGGGCACAGGGACCCTACCAAGAGACCCAGTACTTC	CASRAQGPYQETQYF
.	TRBV7-9	TRBJ2-6	many	TGTGCCAGCAGTTCCACAGTCAGGGCCAACGTCCTGACTTTC	CASSSTVRANVLTF
.	TRBV14	TRBJ2-7	many	TGTGCCAGCAGCCAACTCGGTCTTTTGGGAAACGAGCAGTACTTC	CASSQLGLLGNEQYF
.	TRBV30	TRBJ1-4	.	TGTGCCGGACAAACAGGGCAGGTTGAAAAACTGTTTTTT	CAGQTGQVEKLFF
.	TRBV24-1	TRBJ2-5	.	TGTGCCACCAGTGATTCCCGCATGGGAGAGACCCAGTACTTC	CATSDSRMGETQYF
.	TRBV19	TRBJ2-3	.	TGTGCCAGCCACGGAGGGGGCCACCCTAGCTGTGATACGCAGTATTTT	CASHGGGHPSCDTQYF
TRBD2	TRBV11-1	TRBJ2-3	.	TGTGCCAGCAGCTTAACTGCCGCAGGACTAGGCCCCACAGATACGCAGTATTTT	CASSLTAAGLGPTDTQYF
.	TRBV6-6	TRBJ2-7	many	TGTGCCAGCAGTTATAGTCTTTACTACGAGCAGTACTTC	CASSYSLYYEQYF
TRBD1	TRBV12-3/TRBV12-4	TRBJ1-1	few	TGTGCCAGCGGTATTGGACAGGGGGCTCCGGGAGCTTTCTTT	CASGIGQGAPGAFF
.	TRBV28	TRBJ2-5	medium-sized	TGTGCCAGCAGTTTATATGGGGAGACCCAGTACTTC	CASSLYGETQYF
TRBD1	TRBV25-1	TRBJ2-7	medium-sized	TGTGCCAGTTCGAGAGGGACAGGGTCCTACGAGCAGTACTTC	CASSRGTGSYEQYF
.	TRBV12-3/TRBV12-4	TRBJ2-7	.	TGTGCCAGCAGTTTACAATTAGGCGGCTACGAGCAGTACTTC	CASSLQLGGYEQYF
.	TRBV20-1	TRBJ1-2	medium-sized	TGCAGTGCTACGAACGATGGCATGGGCTACACCTTC	CSATNDGMGYTF
.	TRBV19	TRBJ2-7	few	TGTGCCAGTAGTGCGGGGGCCGCCGGAGGCGAGCAGTACTTC	CASSAGAAGGEQYF
.	TRBV6-1	TRBJ2-1	medium-sized	TGTGCCAGCAGCCGACAGCCCAATGAGCAGTTCTTC	CASSRQPNEQFF